The source of this T cell receptor (beta chain) is a study of Ad26.COV2.S vaccination and SARS-CoV-2 variants. Regarding treatment: around 19 received Ad26.COV2.S at low or high dose, single or two shots; roughly five received placebo; per-sample allocation not given. Following the first vaccine or placebo injection, samples were taken on day 63. The vaccine antigen was prefusion-stabilized Wuhan SARS-CoV-2 spike. The data were produced by immunoSEQ multiplex PCR, yet TCRdb's version contains in-frame clones alone and is incomplete. The sample lists 250,000 to 300,000 clones; more than 75% were seen once. This CDR3 is 17 amino acids long. CDR1 is LNHDA, CDR2 SQIVND, per germline (reference sequence). With 2 bases removed from V and 2 bases from J, the gap between germline ends came to 15 bases.

The V call is TRBV19, the J call TRBJ1-4, with a weak D call TRBD1 (5 bases). The clonotype was recovered from a person aged 18 to 59 who received the Ad26.COV2.S COVID-19 vaccine or a placebo. The sample in question was peripheral blood, obtained in a trial of Ad26.COV2.S vaccine versus placebo. The CDR3 coding sequence is TGTGCCAGTAGTATAATCAGGTCCGGGGCGACTAATGAAAAACTGTTTTTT. Translation gives CASSIIRSGATNEKLFF.